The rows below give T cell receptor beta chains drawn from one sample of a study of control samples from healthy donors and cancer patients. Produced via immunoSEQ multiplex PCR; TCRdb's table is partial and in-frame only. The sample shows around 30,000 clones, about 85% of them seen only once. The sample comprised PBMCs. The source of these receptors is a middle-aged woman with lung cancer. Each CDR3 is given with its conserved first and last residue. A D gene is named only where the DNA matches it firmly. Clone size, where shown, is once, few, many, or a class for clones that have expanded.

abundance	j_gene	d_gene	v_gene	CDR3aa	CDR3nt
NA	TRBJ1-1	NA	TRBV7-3	CASSPQKGMNTEAFF	TGTGCCAGCAGCCCTCAAAAGGGGATGAACACTGAAGCTTTCTTT
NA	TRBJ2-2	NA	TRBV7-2	CASSLVQNTGELFF	TGTGCCAGCAGCTTGGTTCAAAACACCGGGGAGCTGTTTTTT
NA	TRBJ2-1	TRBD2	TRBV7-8	CASSSRLAGGPDEQFF	TGTGCCAGCAGTTCTAGACTAGCGGGGGGGCCGGATGAGCAGTTCTTC
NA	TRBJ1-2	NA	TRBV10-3	CAISESAANYGYTF	TGTGCCATCAGTGAGTCGGCGGCTAACTATGGCTACACCTTC
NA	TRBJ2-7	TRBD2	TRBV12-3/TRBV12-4	CASTRGGTSGQYF	TGTGCCAGCACGCGCGGGGGGACCTCCGGGCAGTACTTC
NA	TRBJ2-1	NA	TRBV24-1	CATSDAGAHNEQFF	TGTGCCACCTCTGACGCAGGGGCCCACAATGAGCAGTTCTTC
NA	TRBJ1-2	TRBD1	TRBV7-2	CASSQSTGNYGYTF	TGTGCCAGCAGCCAATCGACAGGGAACTATGGCTACACCTTC
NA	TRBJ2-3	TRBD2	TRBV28	CASSPGLAGGANGQYF	TGTGCCAGCAGTCCGGGACTAGCGGGGGGGGCAAATGGGCAGTATTTT
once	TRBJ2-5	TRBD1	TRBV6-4	CASSDSPGQGKETQYF	TGTGCCAGCAGTGACTCCCCGGGACAGGGAAAGGAGACCCAGTACTTC
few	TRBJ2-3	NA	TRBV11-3	CASSLDRPEDTQYF	TGTGCCAGCAGCTTAGACAGGCCCGAAGATACGCAGTATTTT
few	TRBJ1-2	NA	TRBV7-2	CASSPGVSNYGYTF	TGTGCCAGCAGCCCAGGGGTTTCTAACTATGGCTACACCTTC
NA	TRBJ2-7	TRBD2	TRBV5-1	CASSLELAGHYEQYF	TGCGCCAGCAGCTTGGAGCTAGCGGGGCACTACGAGCAGTACTTC
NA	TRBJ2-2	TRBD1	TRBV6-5	CASVSGQELTGELFF	TGTGCCAGCGTATCGGGACAGGAACTCACCGGGGAGCTGTTTTTT
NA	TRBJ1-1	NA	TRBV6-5	CASSPWGRDTEAFF	TGTGCCAGCAGCCCGTGGGGGCGGGACACTGAAGCTTTCTTT
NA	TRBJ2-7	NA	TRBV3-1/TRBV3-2	CASSQDRRLWYEQYF	TGTGCCAGCAGCCAAGATCGGCGGTTATGGTACGAGCAGTACTTC
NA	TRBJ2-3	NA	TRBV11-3	CASSLGGAGGNTDTQYF	TGTGCCAGCAGCTTAGGAGGGGCGGGTGGCAACACAGATACGCAGTATTTT
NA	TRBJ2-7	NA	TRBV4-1	CASSSTPYGYEQYF	TGCGCCAGCAGCAGTACCCCTTATGGCTACGAGCAGTACTTC
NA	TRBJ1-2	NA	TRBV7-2	CASSLAGDFDGYTF	TGTGCCAGCAGCTTAGCGGGAGATTTTGATGGCTACACCTTC
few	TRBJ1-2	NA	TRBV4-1	CASSQDPGPIGGYTF	TGCGCCAGCAGCCAAGATCCAGGTCCCATTGGAGGCTACACCTTC
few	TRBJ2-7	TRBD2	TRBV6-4	CASSDSDLAGVPPYEQYF	TGTGCCAGCAGTGACTCGGATCTAGCGGGGGTTCCTCCCTACGAGCAGTACTTC
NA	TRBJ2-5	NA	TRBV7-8	CASSRGRGAEETQYF	TGTGCCAGCAGCCGAGGGCGCGGAGCAGAAGAGACCCAGTACTTC
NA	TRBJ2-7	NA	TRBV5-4	CASSLDRVTYEQYF	TGTGCCAGCAGCTTGGACAGGGTGACCTACGAGCAGTACTTC
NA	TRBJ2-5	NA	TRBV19	CASSNRQETQYF	TGTGCCAGTAGTAACAGGCAAGAGACCCAGTACTTC
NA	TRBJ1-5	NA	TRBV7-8	CASKGHGPHQPQHF	TGTGCCAGCAAAGGGCATGGGCCCCATCAGCCCCAGCATTTT
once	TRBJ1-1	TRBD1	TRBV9	CASSARQGPFTEAFF	TGTGCCAGCAGCGCCCGACAGGGTCCTTTCACTGAAGCTTTCTTT
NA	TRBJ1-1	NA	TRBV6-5	CASILGVEAFF	TGTGCCAGCATTCTGGGGGTTGAAGCTTTCTTT
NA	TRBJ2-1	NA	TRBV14	CASSLLGPYNEQFF	TGTGCCAGCAGCCTGCTAGGACCGTACAATGAGCAGTTCTTC
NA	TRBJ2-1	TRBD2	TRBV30	CAWSSPAGVHRSYNEQFF	TGTGCCTGGAGTTCCCCAGCGGGGGTTCACCGCTCCTACAATGAGCAGTTCTTC
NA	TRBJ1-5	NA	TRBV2	CASTEGSMSNQPQHF	TGTGCCAGCACGGAGGGGAGTATGAGCAATCAGCCCCAGCATTTT
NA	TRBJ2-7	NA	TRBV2	CASTGGGSYEQYF	TGTGCCAGCACAGGGGGGGGTTCCTACGAGCAGTACTTC
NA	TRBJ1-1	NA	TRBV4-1	CASSQADRPRAFF	TGCGCCAGCAGCCAAGCCGACAGGCCACGGGCTTTCTTT
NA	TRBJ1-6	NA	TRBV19	CASSIGAGVDSPLHF	TGTGCCAGTAGTATAGGGGCAGGGGTGGATTCACCCCTCCACTTT
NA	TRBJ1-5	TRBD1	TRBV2	CASRPGQGLNQPQHF	TGTGCCAGCAGGCCGGGACAGGGGCTTAATCAGCCCCAGCATTTT
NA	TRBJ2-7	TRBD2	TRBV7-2	CASSYNGGASNEQYF	TGTGCCAGCAGCTATAACGGGGGGGCGTCGAACGAGCAGTACTTC
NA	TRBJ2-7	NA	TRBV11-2	CASSLSEQYF	TGTGCCAGCAGCTTAAGCGAGCAGTACTTC
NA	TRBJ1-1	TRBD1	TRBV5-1	CASSFSGGGDTEAFF	TGCGCCAGCAGCTTTTCAGGGGGCGGGGACACTGAAGCTTTCTTT
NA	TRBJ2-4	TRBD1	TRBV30	CASRGLAKNIQYF	TGTGCCTCCAGGGGGCTAGCCAAAAACATTCAGTACTTC
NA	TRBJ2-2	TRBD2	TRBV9	CASEAGGSGELFF	TGTGCCAGCGAGGCGGGGGGGAGCGGGGAGCTGTTTTTT
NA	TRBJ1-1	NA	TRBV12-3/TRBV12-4	CASSLEVNEEAFF	TGTGCCAGCAGTTTAGAGGTTAATGAAGAAGCTTTCTTT
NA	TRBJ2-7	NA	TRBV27	CASSSGYEQYF	TGTGCCAGCAGTTCAGGGTACGAGCAGTACTTC
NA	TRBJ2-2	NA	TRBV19	CASRIPPVPNTGELFF	TGTGCCAGTAGGATACCCCCAGTGCCGAACACCGGGGAGCTGTTTTTT
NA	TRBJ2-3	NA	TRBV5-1	CASSLGLASEADTQYF	TGCGCCAGCAGCTTGGGTCTAGCCAGTGAGGCAGATACGCAGTATTTT